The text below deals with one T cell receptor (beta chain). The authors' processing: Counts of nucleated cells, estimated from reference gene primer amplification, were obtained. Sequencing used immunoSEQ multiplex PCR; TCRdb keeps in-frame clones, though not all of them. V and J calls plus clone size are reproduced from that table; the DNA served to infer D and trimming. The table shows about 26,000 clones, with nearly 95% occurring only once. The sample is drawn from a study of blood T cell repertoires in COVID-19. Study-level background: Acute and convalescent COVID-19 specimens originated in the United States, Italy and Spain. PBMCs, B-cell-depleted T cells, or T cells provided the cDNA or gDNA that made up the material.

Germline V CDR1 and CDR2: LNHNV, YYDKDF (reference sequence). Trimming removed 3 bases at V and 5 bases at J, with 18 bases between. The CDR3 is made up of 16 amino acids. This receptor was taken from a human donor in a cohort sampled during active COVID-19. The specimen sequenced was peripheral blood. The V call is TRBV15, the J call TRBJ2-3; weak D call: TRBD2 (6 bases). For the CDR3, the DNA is TGTGCCACCAGCAGGGCTGGGTGGGGGGTTGTAGATACGCAGTATTTT. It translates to CATSRAGWGVVDTQYF.